The 18 T cell receptor beta chains below all came from one sample that was sequenced in a study of T cells in Graves' hyperthyroidism and ophthalmopathy. RNA transcripts gave rise to amplified TCR beta CDR3 regions. First-round RT-PCR of the TCR CDR3 relied on the HTBI primer set. Each CDR3 protein gets one entry after TCRdb re-called the multiplex PCR reads with MiXCR. The sample has more than 500,000 distinct CDR3 sequences, about 15% seen once. The sample was blood. These receptors came from a woman in her twenties or thirties with Graves' ophthalmopathy.

The rearrangement uses TRBV20-1 and TRBJ2-5; TRBD2 matches 9 bases. J gave up 4 bases and V 0 bases, and 3 bases lay outside the gene matches. The CDR3 covers 14 residues. CDR1 is DFQATT, CDR2 SNEGSKA, per germline (reference sequence). DNA for the CDR3: TGCAGTGCTAGAGATAGCGGGAGTGCAGAGACCCAGTACTTC. This translates into CSARDSGSAETQYF.

This clonotype occurred many times. This chain links TRBV20-1 with TRBJ2-5, with D perhaps matching TRBD2 (6 bases). V dropped 7 bases and J dropped 1 base, with 10 bases sitting between them. The CDR3 is made up of 12 amino acids. Germline V gene sequence: CDR1 DFQATT, CDR2 SNEGSKA (reference sequence). The CDR3 protein is CSVEGTQETQYF. In nucleotides, the CDR3 is TGCAGTGTGGAGGGGACCCAAGAGACCCAGTACTTC.

V and J are TRBV7-9 and TRBJ2-2; perhaps TRBD2 as D (6 bases). V was pared by 5 bases and J by 4 bases, with 11 bases between. The CDR3 loop spans 14 amino acids. Germline V gives CDR1 SEHNR, CDR2 FQNEAQ (reference sequence). In DNA, the CDR3 is TGTGCCAGCAGCAAGACTAGACTCACCGGGGAGCTGTTTTTT. Translating gives CASSKTRLTGELFF.

This clonotype was seen at least ten times. The V and J genes are TRBV12-3 or TRBV12-4 and TRBJ1-2; D call uncertain. CDR3 size: 14 residues. With 6 bases removed from V and 4 bases from J, the gap between germline ends came to 15 bases. DNA of the CDR3: TGTGCCAGCAGGCCCCTTAAGGGAACCTATGGCTACACCTTC. Translated, it gives CASRPLKGTYGYTF.

This clonotype was counted a few times. The V gene is TRBV7-2, the J gene TRBJ1-3; TRBD1 might be the D (5 bases). The CDR3 is 15 amino acids. V gave up 5 bases and J gave up 0 bases, with 11 bases separating them. Germline lookup yields CDR1 SGHTA and CDR2 FQGNSA. The CDR3 protein is CASSVDRYSGNTIYF. The CDR3 DNA reads TGTGCCAGCAGCGTCGACAGATACTCTGGAAACACCATATATTTT.

This clonotype was counted between two and nine times. The chain uses TRBV12-5 and TRBJ1-6; possible D gene TRBD1, 6 bases. The CDR3 has 14 residues. With 7 bases removed from V and 10 bases from J, the gap between germline ends came to 17 bases. Germline V gives CDR1 LGHNT, CDR2 FRNRAP. Written as DNA, the CDR3 is TGTGCTAGTGCCCTAAGGGGGTTTGACTCACCCCTCCACTTT. It translates to CASALRGFDSPLHF.

The table lists this clonotype with a few counts. The gene calls are TRBV5-4 and TRBJ2-1; 11 bases map to TRBD2. CDR3 length: 17 amino acids. V shed 2 bases, J shed 0 bases, and the junction held 4 bases outside the gene matches. From germline, CDR1 is SGHNT and CDR2 YYREEE (reference sequence). In DNA, the CDR3 is TGTGCCAGCAGCTTCCTGACTAGCGGGACCTCCTACAATGAGCAGTTCTTC. Encoded protein: CASSFLTSGTSYNEQFF.

The rearrangement links TRBV27 to TRBJ1-2; 9 nucleotides agree with TRBD1. The ends lost 6 bases at V and 7 bases at J; junction bases unmatched: 6. CDR1 MNHEY and CDR2 SMNVEV come from the germline V gene (reference sequence). This CDR3 has 13 residues. The CDR3, as DNA: TGTGCCAGCAGCCCGGACAGGGGTAGTGGCTACACCTTC. Its translation is CASSPDRGSGYTF.

Many counts were recorded for this clonotype. The rearrangement joins TRBV18 to TRBJ2-1, with TRBD1 identical over 10 bases. In germline, CDR1 is KGHSH, CDR2 LQKENI. The CDR3 is made up of 16 amino acids. Losses at the gene ends were 6 bases for V and 7 bases for J; bases not matched to a gene: 12. The CDR3 sequence is CASSYNRDRGMNEQFF. CDR3 nucleotide sequence: TGTGCCAGCTCTTACAACCGGGACAGGGGAATGAATGAGCAGTTCTTC.

This clonotype was counted between two and nine times. The V gene is TRBV20-1, the J gene TRBJ2-4; D remains unclear. V gave up 3 bases and J gave up 1 base, with 13 bases separating them. This CDR3 region has 15 residues. The germline V gene has CDR1 DFQATT and CDR2 SNEGSKA (reference sequence). CDR3 nucleotides: TGCAGTGCTAGTCGCCCCCAATCGGCCAAAAACATTCAGTACTTC. Translated, it gives CSASRPQSAKNIQYF.

The V gene is TRBV5-5, the J gene TRBJ1-6; TRBD1 is a possible D gene (5 bases). This CDR3 is built from 19 residues. V was cut by 6 bases and J by 0 bases, with 22 bases left in between. CDR1 is SGHKS, CDR2 YYEKEE, per germline (reference sequence). CDR3 nucleotide sequence: TGTGCCAGCACCTCTACCCCGGGACGAGAGAGCTCCTATAATTCACCCCTCCACTTT. Encoded protein: CASTSTPGRESSYNSPLHF.

Details on this clonotype: This may stem from a read error, because a much larger clone lies one nucleotide away. The J gene is TRBJ2-7, the V gene TRBV20-1, with D possibly TRBD2 on 5 matching bases. This CDR3 region has 14 residues. Germline values: CDR1 DFQATT, CDR2 SNEGSKA (reference sequence). The CDR3: CSAREGGPGYEQHF. The CDR3 DNA is TGCAGTGCTAGAGAGGGCGGGCCAGGCTACGAGCAGCACTTC.

This clonotype was found a few times. V is TRBV27 and J is TRBJ2-4; 10 nucleotides line up with TRBD2. After removal of 5 bases from V and 4 bases from J, the junction contained 5 bases not matched to a gene. Germline values: CDR1 MNHEY, CDR2 SMNVEV (reference sequence). The CDR3 contains 15 residues. This CDR3 is CASSGLAGEKNIQYF. The CDR3 DNA sequence: TGTGCCAGCAGTGGGCTAGCGGGAGAGAAAAACATTCAGTACTTC.

This clonotype was counted only a few times. At one end, the junction sequence differs from germline, possibly due to a read error. The chain is built from TRBV3-1 and TRBJ2-2; a weak D match, TRBD2 (6 bases). This CDR3 has 15 amino acids. CDR1 is LGHDT and CDR2 is YNNKEL in the germline V gene (reference sequence). The DNA of the CDR3 is TGTGCCAGCAGCCTAGCGTGGGGTTCCACCGGGGGGCTGTTTTTT. This codes for CASSLAWGSTGGLFF.

There are many counts of this clonotype. The chain couples TRBV12-3 or TRBV12-4 to TRBJ1-5; D gene uncertain. CDR3 length equals 13 residues. Between the trimmed V and J ends, which lost 6 bases and 4 bases, there was a span of 10 bases. In nucleotides, the CDR3 is TGTGCCAGCAGGGTGGGCGGTAATCAGCCCCAGCATTTT. It translates to CASRVGGNQPQHF.

The chain couples TRBV5-6 to TRBJ1-2, with 8 bases matching TRBD1. This CDR3 has 15 residues. Germline V gene lookup returns CDR1 SGHDT and CDR2 YYEEEE. Trimming removed 3 bases from V and 8 bases from J; junction bases left unmatched: 12. The CDR3 spells CASSSPGQGLRGYTF. The CDR3 nucleotides are TGTGCCAGCAGCTCACCCGGACAGGGCCTGCGGGGCTACACCTTC.

This clonotype was seen at least ten times. The V and J genes are TRBV28 and TRBJ1-1; D ambiguous. Trimming removed 6 bases at V and 11 bases at J, with 19 bases between. The CDR3 is 13 amino acids. CDR1 MDHEN and CDR2 SYDVKM come from the germline V gene. The CDR3 DNA reads as TGTGCCAGCAGCCAAACCTCAACGGGTCGGGCTTTCTTT. Protein: CASSQTSTGRAFF.

The chain uses TRBV5-4 and TRBJ1-4; D remains unclear. The V end lost 4 bases, the J end lost 5 bases, and 9 bases lay between the germline ends. CDR3 size: 13 residues. Germline V CDR1 and CDR2: SGHNT, YYREEE (reference sequence). The CDR3 reads CASSARVNEKLFF. The CDR3 nucleotides read TGTGCCAGCAGCGCCCGAGTGAATGAAAAACTGTTTTTT.